The present T cell receptor (beta chain) was sequenced within a study of blood T cell repertoires in COVID-19. Sequencing used immunoSEQ multiplex PCR; TCRdb keeps in-frame clones, though not all of them. Here the sample spans some 380,000 clones, around 87% being singletons. This CDR3 spans 14 amino acids. The V and J ends lost 4 bases and 3 bases, in that order; junction bases with no gene match: 5. Germline lookup yields CDR1 SGHNT and CDR2 YYREEE (reference sequence). The V gene is TRBV5-4, the J gene TRBJ2-3, with TRBD1 matching 7 bases. This receptor was identified in a young man who had recovered from COVID-19. Material for sequencing was PBMCs or T cells enriched from blood (not recorded which). The CDR3 spells CASSPKQGTDTQYF. CDR3 nucleotides: TGTGCCAGCAGCCCGAAACAGGGGACAGATACGCAGTATTTT.